The 8 T cell receptor beta chains below all came from one sample that was sequenced in a study of T cell responses to AZD1222 COVID-19 vaccine. Profiled with immunoSEQ multiplex PCR; TCRdb holds only in-frame clones, not every one. Altogether just over 60,000 clones are present, roughly 80% being singletons, with the ten largest covering over 12%. Sequenced here: peripheral blood, sampled on day 0 of AZD1222 vaccination. These receptors were obtained from an adult in good health.

The chain recombines TRBV2 with TRBJ2-7, with TRBD1 matching 9 bases. The V and J ends lost 2 bases and 5 bases, in that order; junction bases with no gene match: 10. The CDR3 runs 16 residues. CDR1 and CDR2 from the germline V gene are SNHLY and FYNNEI. CDR3 loop: CASSEPKGGTGHEQYF. CDR3 nucleotide sequence: TGTGCCAGCAGTGAACCAAAGGGGGGGACAGGGCACGAGCAGTACTTC.

This clone was counted between two and nine times. CDR3 nucleotide sequence: TGTGCCAGCAGTTACTCAGGCCGGGGCTACACCTTC. Encoded protein: CASSYSGRGYTF. The chain carries TRBV6-6 and TRBJ1-2, with D hard to call. Germline CDR1 MNHNY, CDR2 SVGAGI (reference sequence). The V end was cut by 0 bases, the J end by 8 bases, with 7 bases between. This CDR3 spans 12 amino acids.

The chain joins TRBV3-1 (or the pseudogene TRBV3-2) to TRBJ2-7, with D uncertain. V shed 5 bases and J shed 0 bases, with 11 bases lying between them. Per the germline V gene, CDR1 is LGHDT and CDR2 is YNNKEL (reference sequence). This CDR3 has 14 amino acids. CDR3 nucleotides: TGTGCCAGCAGCACCGACCTGGGCTCCTACGAGCAGTACTTC. Its protein is CASSTDLGSYEQYF.

The genes are TRBV7-3 and TRBJ1-1; the D gene is possibly TRBD1 (5 bases). The CDR3 spans 14 residues. The V end lost 2 bases, the J end lost 1 base, and 8 bases lay between the germline ends. CDR1 is SGHTA, CDR2 FQGTGA, per germline. The DNA for the CDR3 is TGTGCCAGCAGCTTAGGGGGTGAGAACACTGAAGCTTTCTTT. This codes for CASSLGGENTEAFF.

This clone appeared once. The rearrangement links TRBV6-6 to TRBJ2-5; D is tentatively TRBD1 or TRBD2 (5 bases each). Germline values: CDR1 MNHNY, CDR2 SVGAGI (reference sequence). CDR3 length: 12 amino acids. V lost 8 bases and J 5 bases, leaving 12 bases between the germline ends. The CDR3 here is CASRDVSETQYF. The DNA for the CDR3 is TGTGCCAGCCGGGACGTCTCGGAGACCCAGTACTTC.

The V call is TRBV28, the J call TRBJ2-3; 7 nucleotides align to TRBD1. CDR3 length equals 18 residues. Unmatched junction bases numbered 14, after V lost 3 bases and J lost 2 bases. The germline V gene encodes CDR1 MDHEN and CDR2 SYDVKM. The chain's CDR3 is CASSFRDLQGDNTDTQYF. For the CDR3, the DNA is TGTGCCAGCAGTTTTCGGGACCTTCAGGGGGATAACACAGATACGCAGTATTTT.

The chain has TRBV4-3 and TRBJ2-1, with TRBD1 as a possible D gene (7 bases). V lost 4 bases and J 0 bases, leaving 10 bases between the germline ends. This CDR3 has 15 amino acids. Germline-derived CDR1 and CDR2 are LGHNA and YSLEER. The CDR3 sequence: CASSPGGSSYNEQFF. The CDR3 DNA reads as TGCGCCAGCAGCCCAGGGGGGAGCTCCTACAATGAGCAGTTCTTC.

The rearrangement links TRBV29-1 to TRBJ2-7; 7 bases are a match to TRBD1. Germline CDR1 SQVTM, CDR2 ANQGSEA. Germline trimming cut 7 bases from V and 2 bases from J; bases unmatched to any gene: 5. The CDR3 runs to 12 residues. In DNA form, the CDR3 reads TGCAGCGCCACCGGGACAGCCTACGAGCAGTACTTC. This translates into CSATGTAYEQYF.